This TCR beta chain was identified in a study of cytomegalovirus exposure and HLA in healthy donors. The study's findings and limits: The classifier reportedly diagnosed cytomegalovirus status with high sensitivity and specificity. Investigators reported 150 to 200 TCR beta chains as tied to cytomegalovirus. In a later analysis, a missense DCLRE1C variant was linked to TCR beta V- and J-gene trimming.

Trimming removed 2 bases from V and 1 base from J; junction bases left unmatched: 9. Germline V gene sequence: CDR1 LNHDA, CDR2 SQIVND (reference sequence). The CDR3 runs 17 residues. About this clone itself: Its cognate antigen is unknown.

The PCR was carried out with 60 Vbeta primers and 13 Jbeta primers. Libraries were prepared by immunoSEQ multiplex PCR; TCRdb keeps only in-frame clonotypes and omits some of them. The sample shows roughly 150,000 clones, 65% to 90% of them seen only once. The sequencing sample was made of PBMCs. The origin of this receptor is a woman aged 50 to 60 in good health and CMV-seropositive. This chain links TRBV19 with TRBJ2-7; 9 bases map to TRBD1. DNA of the CDR3: TGTGCCAGTAGTATAAGTGCGAGGGACAGGGAGTCCTACGAGCAGTACTTC. Translating it yields CASSISARDRESYEQYF.